This T cell receptor beta chain came from a study of radiotherapy plus CTLA-4 blockade in lung cancer. On the study more broadly: Of the patients, 15% to 20% showed objective responses and roughly 31% attained disease control. Study results and caveats: Blood TCR clones of tumor origin expanded after radiotherapy plus ipilimumab. With interferon-beta, early dynamics of blood T cell clones were reported to best predict response.

Participants had chemo-refractory metastatic non-small-cell lung cancer and were treated with focal radiation plus ipilimumab CTLA-4 blockade. CDR1 and CDR2 from the germline V gene are SNHLY and FYNNEI. The CDR3 is made up of 11 amino acids. V dropped 4 bases and J dropped 4 bases, with 3 bases sitting between them. Regarding this clone: What it binds is not known.

TCRdb's copy holds only in-frame clones and misses some; the assay was immunoSEQ multiplex PCR. Of fewer than 75,000 clones listed, roughly 87% were seen once; the top ten hold 35% to 45%. The source was peripheral blood, collected from a patient treated with radiotherapy plus ipilimumab. The chain recombines TRBV2 with TRBJ2-3; D remains unclear. This receptor was identified in a human donor with non-small cell lung cancer that progressed on radiotherapy plus ipilimumab. CDR3 residues: CASSGADTQYF. Here the CDR3 DNA reads TGTGCCAGCAGTGGAGCAGATACGCAGTATTTT.